Listed below are T cell receptor beta chains from one sample, sequenced in a study of cytomegalovirus exposure and HLA in healthy donors. Sequencing was performed with immunoSEQ multiplex PCR; in TCRdb, only in-frame clones are kept and a portion is missing. Counted here are under 100,000 clones, roughly 9.1% occurring once; the ten biggest clones make up approximately 23%. Material for sequencing was PBMCs. These receptors originate from a man in his 60s in good health and CMV-seropositive. Each CDR3 is given with its conserved first and last residue. The D gene is left open where the match is weak.

d_call	j_call	v_call	cdr3_aa
-	TRBJ2-2	TRBV23-1	CASPWGRETGELFF
-	TRBJ1-1	TRBV13	CASSVFPGEAEAFF
-	TRBJ2-2	TRBV7-9	CASRAGNTGELFF
-	TRBJ2-1	TRBV7-2	CASSPPWDNPNEQFF
TRBD2	TRBJ2-6	TRBV29-1	CSVTGASGESSGANVLTF
-	TRBJ2-1	TRBV6-5	CASSSPGAEQFF
TRBD2	TRBJ2-2	TRBV5-1	CASSFLTGRGTGELFF
TRBD1	TRBJ1-2	TRBV5-1	CASSLEQGSYGYTF
TRBD2	TRBJ2-5	TRBV5-1	CASSLALAGEETQYF
-	TRBJ2-7	TRBV11-2	CASSLDGQRRHEQYF
TRBD2	TRBJ2-1	TRBV7-8	CASSLRAGEGYNEQFF
TRBD2	TRBJ2-1	TRBV19	CASSMGLAGYNEQFF
TRBD2	TRBJ2-3	TRBV5-4	CASSLAGGLAGPDTQYF
TRBD1	TRBJ2-2	TRBV19	CASEPHTGAGELFF
-	TRBJ2-7	TRBV6-1	CASSNRQAYEQYF
-	TRBJ2-1	TRBV6-1	CASSEQKGNYNEQFF